This T cell receptor beta chain was obtained from a study of cytomegalovirus exposure and HLA in healthy donors. On the study more broadly: Earlier sequencing of about 179 million T cells yielded 95 million to 120 million unique TCR beta sequences.

This CDR3 region has 13 residues. CDR1 is MNHNS and CDR2 is SASEGT in the germline V gene. The V gene lost 5 bases and the J gene lost 8 bases, with 15 bases spanning the gap. The PCR contained 60 Vbeta and 13 Jbeta primers. The method was immunoSEQ multiplex PCR; TCRdb's version includes in-frame clones alone and lacks a portion of them. Of 100,000 or so clones in the sample, roughly 80% were seen once. Sample: PBMCs. This TCR came from a middle-aged woman in good health and CMV-seropositive. The chain carries TRBV6-1 and TRBJ1-2, with D unclear. CDR3 in DNA: TGTGCCAGCAGTCTTCGACGCGACACGGGCTACACCTTC. As protein: CASSLRRDTGYTF.